The next 7 T cell receptor beta chains were all read from a single sample in a study of shared clonotypes between healthy human individuals. Sequencing used immunoSEQ multiplex PCR; TCRdb keeps in-frame clones, though not all of them. The sample has roughly 1,500,000 clones, approximately 98% seen once. Input material: naive CD4+ T cells sorted from blood. The subset here: CD45RA+ positively selected. The source of these receptors is a man aged 30-40 years in good health.

The V gene is TRBV5-6, the J gene TRBJ2-2; D tentatively reads TRBD1 or TRBD2 (6 bases each). The ends were cut back, 0 bases at V and 3 bases at J, with 18 bases in the middle. The CDR3 extends over 18 amino acids. Germline V CDR1 and CDR2: SGHDT, YYEEEE. In DNA form, the CDR3 reads TGTGCCAGCAGCTTGGGCCCCGGGGGCAGTGGGTACACCGGGGAGCTGTTTTTT. Translated: CASSLGPGGSGYTGELFF.

V usage is TRBV28 and J usage is TRBJ2-3; D ambiguous. The CDR3 contains 14 residues. V was clipped by 2 bases and J by 1 base, with 7 bases between them. The germline CDR1 and CDR2 sequences are MDHEN and SYDVKM. CDR3 loop: CASSLMQGTDTQYF. In nucleotides, the CDR3 is TGTGCCAGCAGTTTAATGCAGGGCACAGATACGCAGTATTTT.

The chain has TRBV10-3 and TRBJ1-2; the D gene is possibly TRBD1 (6 bases). V was shortened by 3 bases and J by 5 bases, with 16 bases between the two germline ends. Germline CDR1 and CDR2: ENHRY and SYGVKD. This CDR3 has 15 amino acids. The CDR3 DNA sequence: TGTGCCATCAGTGACGACAGGACCCTGCGGTATGGCTACACCTTC. Translated: CAISDDRTLRYGYTF.

V and J are TRBV6-6 and TRBJ1-3; D is ambiguous. V was cut by 7 bases and J by 2 bases, with 12 bases left in between. Germline V lookup: CDR1 MNHNY, CDR2 SVGAGI (reference sequence). This CDR3 spans 14 amino acids. CDR3 sequence: CASTFTETGNTIYF. CDR3 in DNA: TGTGCCAGCACCTTCACCGAAACTGGAAACACCATATATTTT.

This sequence joins TRBV11-1 and TRBJ2-5, with TRBD2 matching 11 bases. The CDR3 spans 15 residues. V lost 5 bases and J lost 4; bases outside the gene matches: 6. The V gene's germline CDR1 is SGHAT and CDR2 FQDESV (reference sequence). CDR3 nucleotides: TGTGCCAGCAGCGACACTAGCGGGAGTTTAGAGACCCAGTACTTC. Translation gives CASSDTSGSLETQYF.

The V and J genes are TRBV10-3 and TRBJ2-1; 9 positions agree with TRBD2. CDR1 is ENHRY and CDR2 is SYGVKD in the germline V gene. Trimming cost V 10 bases and J 8 bases; bases outside gene matches: 9. This CDR3 has 13 residues. CDR3 in DNA: TGTGCCAATCAGCGGGAGGTAAGGGATGAGCAGTTCTTC. Translating it yields CANQREVRDEQFF.

The gene calls are TRBV11-3 and TRBJ1-1, with a tentative D call TRBD1 (6 bases). Trimming cost V 5 bases and J 6 bases, with 19 bases left between them. This CDR3 has 15 residues. CDR1 and CDR2 (germline): SGHNT, YENEEA. The CDR3 sequence: CASSGNRAVGAEAFF. The CDR3 DNA is TGTGCCAGCAGCGGCAACAGGGCGGTGGGGGCTGAAGCTTTCTTT.